These 8 T cell receptor beta chains were sequenced from one sample in a study of blood T cell repertoires in COVID-19. The assay was immunoSEQ multiplex PCR, and TCRdb's table has in-frame clones only and misses some. The profile covers about 300,000 clones, with roughly 90% appearing a single time and around 1.7% taken by the ten largest. What was sequenced was PBMCs or T cells enriched from blood (not recorded which). The receptor source for this set is a woman in her forties who had recovered from COVID-19.

This chain connects TRBV11-2 to TRBJ2-5; D might be TRBD1 (5 bases). The CDR3 loop spans 15 amino acids. The V and J ends lost 0 bases and 1 base respectively, with 9 bases between them. The germline V gene encodes CDR1 SGHAT and CDR2 FQNNGV. In nucleotides, the CDR3 is TGTGCCAGCAGCTTAGACGCAGGGTTCCAAGAGACCCAGTACTTC. It codes for CASSLDAGFQETQYF.

The table lists this clone with a few counts. The chain couples TRBV6-1 to TRBJ1-2, with D uncertain. Looked up from germline, CDR1 is MNHNS and CDR2 is SASEGT. Trimming took 1 base from V and 2 from J, leaving 14 bases between them. CDR3 length: 16 amino acids. DNA of the CDR3: TGTGCCAGCAGTGAAGGGTCCTCTCTATACAACTATGGCTACACCTTC. Translating it yields CASSEGSSLYNYGYTF.

The chain has TRBV11-2 and TRBJ1-1; the D gene is possibly TRBD1 (5 bases). This CDR3 region has 15 residues. V was clipped by 5 bases and J by 3 bases, with 16 bases between them. CDR1 and CDR2 (germline): SGHAT, FQNNGV. This CDR3 is CASSPLSWGDTEAFF. As DNA, the CDR3 is TGTGCCAGCAGCCCACTTAGCTGGGGCGACACTGAAGCTTTCTTT.

V usage is TRBV27 and J usage is TRBJ2-1; no clear D. V was cut by 0 bases and J by 7 bases, with 16 bases left in between. Germline V lookup: CDR1 MNHEY, CDR2 SMNVEV (reference sequence). The CDR3 contains 16 residues. CDR3 in amino acids: CASSLSLSAARNEQFF. The CDR3 DNA is TGTGCCAGCAGTTTATCGTTATCTGCGGCGAGGAATGAGCAGTTCTTC.

A word on this clone: Other nucleotide sequences in the sample specify the same CDR3. This chain joins TRBV5-1 and TRBJ2-1; 15 bases fit TRBD2. The junction had 2 bases not matched to a gene; V was cut back by 4 bases and J by 6 bases. CDR1 SGHRS and CDR2 YFSETQ come from the germline V gene. The CDR3 consists of 15 residues. In nucleotides, the CDR3 is TGCGCCAGCAGCGTGGGACTAGCGGGAGGCAATGAGCAGTTCTTC. Its protein product is CASSVGLAGGNEQFF.

The chain employs TRBV27 and TRBJ2-7, with TRBD2 matching 13 bases. Germline-derived CDR1 and CDR2 are MNHEY and SMNVEV (reference sequence). The CDR3 extends over 15 amino acids. V shed 5 bases, J shed 3 bases, and the junction held 4 bases outside the gene matches. For the CDR3, the DNA is TGTGCCAGCAGTCTCGGGACTAGCGGGAACTACGAGCAGTACTTC. It specifies CASSLGTSGNYEQYF.

The chain couples TRBV4-1 to TRBJ2-2; D is possibly TRBD2 (6 bases). V was cut by 3 bases and J by 4 bases, with 12 bases left in between. Germline assignment: CDR1 MGHRA and CDR2 YSYEKL. The length of the CDR3 is 15 residues. In nucleotides, the CDR3 is TGCGCCAGCAGCCAGCCTCCCGGGGGCACCGGGGAGCTGTTTTTT. Its protein is CASSQPPGGTGELFF.

This clone was seen only once. The chain carries TRBV19 and TRBJ1-4; unclear D gene. Trimming stripped 3 bases from V and 1 base from J, with 9 bases between. The CDR3 spans 15 residues. CDR1 is LNHDA and CDR2 is SQIVND in the germline V gene (reference sequence). Here the CDR3 DNA reads TGTGCCAGTAGTATCAATGCGGGAACTAATGAAAAACTGTTTTTT. It translates to CASSINAGTNEKLFF.